One T cell receptor (beta chain) is described in this entry. Its antigen remains unidentified. Germline CDR1 SGHTA, CDR2 FQGNSA. Trimming shortened V by 5 bases and J by 4 bases, and 20 bases separated the two germline ends. The CDR3 runs 16 residues. These data come from a study of post-analysis software for immune sequencing data. Study observations and caveats: Patients carried five TRBV segments more frequently than controls did, and TRBV5-6, TRBV5-1 and TRBV20-1 were among them. Compared with controls, patients showed significantly lower normalized Chao1 diversity.

Every TCR beta cDNA library bore unique molecular identifiers. TCRdb fed the PCR reads into MiXCR, producing one record per CDR3 protein. The sample records about 540,000 distinct CDR3 sequences, about a third being singletons. This sequence originates from a girl between 2 and 17 years old with multiple sclerosis. The rearrangement links TRBV7-2 to TRBJ1-2, with TRBD1 as a possible D gene (5 bases). The sequenced sample consisted of blood. The CDR3 sequence: CASSPGTSTGSYGYTF. The CDR3 DNA is TGTGCCAGCAGCCCCGGGACGTCCACTGGGAGCTATGGCTACACCTTC.